This T cell receptor beta chain was sequenced in a study of OX40 agonist ivuxolimab in advanced cancers. About the study: Patients got intravenous ivuxolimab at 0.01 to 10 mg/kg every 2 weeks. Of mixed ages from about 20 to 90 and averaging approximately 60 years, the group was about 86% male. Overall study findings and caveats: Dosing at 0.1 to 3.0 mg/kg was accompanied by clonal expansion of CD4+ and CD8+ blood T cells by week 6. Fewer expanded clones were found on average in CD4+ than in CD8+ T cells.

With respect to this clone: The antigen is unknown.

Assay used: immunoSEQ multiplex PCR; TCRdb lists only in-frame clones, some missing. The sample has around 75,000 clones; roughly 88% are singletons. Germline V gene sequence: CDR1 SGHVS, CDR2 FNYEAQ. CDR3 length: 16 amino acids. V dropped 5 bases and J dropped 2; count of bases not matched to a gene: 7. The J gene is TRBJ2-2, the V gene TRBV7-6; 8 bases fit TRBD1. The sequencing used CD4+ or CD8+ T cells sorted from blood, collected in a trial of the OX40 agonist ivuxolimab. The sequence was collected from an adult with an advanced solid tumor such as melanoma, head and neck, liver or kidney cancer. The CDR3 bases are TGTGCCAGCAGCCCCCGGACAGGGTATAACACCGGGGAGCTGTTTTTT. Protein sequence: CASSPRTGYNTGELFF.